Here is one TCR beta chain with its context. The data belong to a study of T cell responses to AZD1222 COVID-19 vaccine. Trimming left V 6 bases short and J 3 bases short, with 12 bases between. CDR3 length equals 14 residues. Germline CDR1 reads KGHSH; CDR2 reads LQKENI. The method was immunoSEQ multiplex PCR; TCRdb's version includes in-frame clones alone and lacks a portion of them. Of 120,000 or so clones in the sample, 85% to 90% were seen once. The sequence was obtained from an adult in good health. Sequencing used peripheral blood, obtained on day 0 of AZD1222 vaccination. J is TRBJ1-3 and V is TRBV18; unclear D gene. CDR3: CASSTKSGGNTIYF. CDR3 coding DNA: TGTGCCAGCTCCACGAAGAGCGGTGGAAACACCATATATTTT.